This is a list of T cell receptor beta chains from one sample in a study of blood T cell repertoires in COVID-19. TCRdb's copy holds only in-frame clones and misses some; the assay was immunoSEQ multiplex PCR. This sample yields about 210,000 clones, of which around 80% are seen a single time; under 3% belongs to the top ten. The sample comprised peripheral blood. The receptors were gathered from a man in his fifties or sixties with active or convalescent COVID-19. CDR3s include the opening cysteine and the closing phenylalanine or tryptophan.

J gene: TRBJ2-7; V gene: TRBV6-5; CDR3 protein: CASSYLPTSEEQYF
J gene: TRBJ1-1; V gene: TRBV5-1; CDR3 protein: CASTGQGVSQNTEAFF
J gene: TRBJ1-1; V gene: TRBV7-5; CDR3 protein: CARSSRGRGGTEAFF
J gene: TRBJ1-2; V gene: TRBV9; CDR3 protein: CASSPRGGQRNYGYTF
J gene: TRBJ2-7; V gene: TRBV27; CDR3 protein: CASSLSRGGTYEQYF
J gene: TRBJ2-7; V gene: TRBV6-5; CDR3 protein: CASSYGSPPEQYF
J gene: TRBJ2-7; V gene: TRBV5-1; CDR3 protein: CASSLTSYEQYF
J gene: TRBJ1-1; V gene: TRBV2; CDR3 protein: CASSEGGRFNTEAFF
J gene: TRBJ2-3; V gene: TRBV7-9; CDR3 protein: CASSFGSTDTQYF
J gene: TRBJ1-1; V gene: TRBV11-2; CDR3 protein: CASSLEGRDGEAFF
J gene: TRBJ1-6; V gene: TRBV7-3; CDR3 protein: CASSLEDSKNSPLHF
J gene: TRBJ2-3; V gene: TRBV7-9; CDR3 protein: CASARERGSDTQYF
J gene: TRBJ2-2; V gene: TRBV19; CDR3 protein: CASTGGGSYDTGELFF
J gene: TRBJ1-5; V gene: TRBV29-1; CDR3 protein: CSVVLGRHQPQHF
J gene: TRBJ2-7; V gene: TRBV6-6; CDR3 protein: CASSFGTSGDYEQYF
J gene: TRBJ2-2; V gene: TRBV27; CDR3 protein: CASSILNTGELFF
J gene: TRBJ1-5; V gene: TRBV7-8; CDR3 protein: CASSNKGTQHF
J gene: TRBJ1-2; V gene: TRBV11-2; CDR3 protein: CASSLDLGLYGYTF
J gene: TRBJ2-3; V gene: TRBV5-1; CDR3 protein: CASSSGAYGDTQYF
J gene: TRBJ2-1; V gene: TRBV2; CDR3 protein: CASSGREGLATNEQFF
J gene: TRBJ1-2; V gene: TRBV24-1; CDR3 protein: CATSDWTAGGYTF
J gene: TRBJ2-1; V gene: TRBV19; CDR3 protein: CASSSGGLGYNEQFF
J gene: TRBJ1-1; V gene: TRBV5-1; CDR3 protein: CASSSRQGWTEAFF
J gene: TRBJ2-7; V gene: TRBV7-2; CDR3 protein: CASSLVGTGVYEQYF
J gene: TRBJ2-1; V gene: TRBV6-5; CDR3 protein: CASLNGREQFF
J gene: TRBJ2-7; V gene: TRBV27; CDR3 protein: CASSLLEISYEQYF
J gene: TRBJ2-7; V gene: TRBV7-9; CDR3 protein: CASSLGARGPDEQYF
J gene: TRBJ1-1; V gene: TRBV19; CDR3 protein: CASSILTVNTEAFF
J gene: TRBJ2-5; V gene: TRBV5-4; CDR3 protein: CASSPGTGGGETQYF
J gene: TRBJ2-7; V gene: TRBV10-3; CDR3 protein: CAISRDRGYEQYF
J gene: TRBJ1-2; V gene: TRBV19; CDR3 protein: CASSPTGPESNYGYTF
J gene: TRBJ1-6; V gene: TRBV18; CDR3 protein: CASSMDREGSPLHF
J gene: TRBJ1-2; V gene: TRBV28; CDR3 protein: CASSLTGIGGYTF
J gene: TRBJ2-3; V gene: TRBV19; CDR3 protein: CASSQGAAQYF
J gene: TRBJ1-1; V gene: TRBV18; CDR3 protein: CASSLGQGTLNTEAFF
J gene: TRBJ1-5; V gene: TRBV30; CDR3 protein: CAWSSDGSNQPQHF
J gene: TRBJ1-1; V gene: TRBV28; CDR3 protein: CASWDSMNTEAFF
J gene: TRBJ1-6; V gene: TRBV30; CDR3 protein: CAWSIRTYNSPLHF
J gene: TRBJ2-3; V gene: TRBV5-1; CDR3 protein: CASSPGLAGISTDTQYF
J gene: TRBJ1-1; V gene: TRBV18; CDR3 protein: CASSPARQGNTEAFF
J gene: TRBJ2-1; V gene: TRBV11-2; CDR3 protein: CASSSDDGEQFF
J gene: TRBJ1-2; V gene: TRBV29-1; CDR3 protein: CSVEDGGNYGYTF